This record looks at one T cell receptor (beta chain) sequence and its context. This entry comes from a study of cytomegalovirus exposure and HLA in healthy donors. Only in-frame clones appear in the TCRdb table, and some are missing; sequencing was by immunoSEQ multiplex PCR. The repertoire has 250,000 or so clones, around nine tenths of them found once; the top ten carry less than 3%. The origin of this receptor is a man aged 18 to 29 in good health and CMV-seronegative. The sequenced material came from PBMCs.

CDR3 DNA sequence: TGTGCCAGCAGCTTAATGTCGGGGAACTATGGCTACACCTTC. Translating gives CASSLMSGNYGYTF. The chain uses TRBV11-2 and TRBJ1-2; D gene uncertain. CDR3 size: 14 residues. V was shortened by 2 bases and J by 2 bases, with 9 bases between the two germline ends. Germline CDR1 is SGHAT and CDR2 is FQNNGV.